The 25 T cell receptor beta chains below were found in one sample sequenced in a study of CD8 T cells in ankylosing spondylitis. One entry per CDR3 protein, called by TCRdb with MiXCR from the 5' RACE reads. The table includes 250,000 to 350,000 distinct CDR3 sequences, around 21% detected once. The sequencing sample was made of blood, either unsorted or a sorted T cell fraction (not recorded which). These receptors originate from a female donor with ankylosing spondylitis or in good health (not recorded which).

This clonotype has only a few counts. The chain has TRBV10-3 and TRBJ1-1, with D tentatively TRBD1 (6 bases). The CDR3 sequence is 16 residues long. Germline V lookup: CDR1 ENHRY, CDR2 SYGVKD. V was clipped by 2 bases and J by 1 base, with 14 bases between them. The CDR3 here is CAISEVPRGQNTEAFF. The CDR3 region has the DNA TGTGCCATCAGTGAGGTACCCAGGGGCCAGAACACTGAAGCTTTCTTT.

The chain carries TRBV7-2 and TRBJ2-3; no firm D call. The CDR3 consists of 14 residues. The germline V gene has CDR1 SGHTA and CDR2 FQGNSA. Trimming stripped 5 bases from V and 1 base from J, with 10 bases between. CDR3 protein: CASSRIRGTDTQYF. The CDR3 DNA reads as TGTGCCAGCAGCCGGATACGGGGCACAGATACGCAGTATTTT.

The chain uses TRBV7-2 and TRBJ2-1; 13 bases align to TRBD2. Looked up from germline, CDR1 is SGHTA and CDR2 is FQGNSA. The CDR3 spans 16 residues. Trimming cost V 5 bases and J 7 bases; bases outside gene matches: 8. For the CDR3, the DNA is TGTGCCAGCAGCCTCGGACTAGCGGGAGCATTTAATGAGCAGTTCTTC. Amino acids: CASSLGLAGAFNEQFF.

The CDR3 spells CASSLYSNSPLHF. CDR3 DNA sequence: TGCGCCAGCAGCTTGTACTCTAATTCACCCCTCCACTTT. The chain is built from TRBV5-1 and TRBJ1-6, with no clear D. V was clipped by 1 base and J by 6 bases, with 5 bases between them. This CDR3 is built from 13 residues. The germline V gene has CDR1 SGHRS and CDR2 YFSETQ.

The chain links TRBV20-1 to TRBJ2-7; TRBD2 agrees at 12 bases. Per the germline V gene, CDR1 is DFQATT and CDR2 is SNEGSKA (reference sequence). The length of the CDR3 is 14 residues. V lost 3 bases to trimming and J lost 6 bases; unmatched junction nucleotides: 6. CDR3 residues: CSASPSGRVGEQYF. In nucleotides, the CDR3 is TGCAGTGCTAGTCCTAGCGGGAGGGTGGGCGAGCAGTACTTC.

The chain carries TRBV12-3 or TRBV12-4 and TRBJ2-1, with 10 bases aligning to TRBD2. This CDR3 has 17 amino acids. Trimming removed 5 bases from V and 2 bases from J; junction bases left unmatched: 9. For the CDR3, the DNA is TGTGCCAGCAGTCAACTAGCGGGGTACTTTACCTACAATGAGCAGTTCTTC. Its translation is CASSQLAGYFTYNEQFF.

This clonotype was seen a few times. The DNA of the CDR3 is TGTGCCAGCAGCGTATTGGCACTAGCGGTCACCGGGGAGCTGTTTTTT. Encoded protein: CASSVLALAVTGELFF. The J gene is TRBJ2-2, the V gene TRBV9, with 8 positions matching TRBD2. V shed 1 base and J 4 bases; nucleotides not matched to a gene: 6. The CDR3 has 16 amino acids. Germline CDR1 reads SGDLS; CDR2 reads YYNGEE.

This chain links TRBV7-2 with TRBJ1-5; TRBD1 matches at 8 bases. Germline trimming cut 4 bases from V and 3 bases from J; bases unmatched to any gene: 8. This CDR3 has 16 residues. Germline V gives CDR1 SGHTA, CDR2 FQGNSA. The CDR3 region is CASSYAGGATNQPQHF. CDR3 nucleotide sequence: TGTGCCAGCAGCTACGCAGGGGGCGCAACCAATCAGCCCCAGCATTTT.

The chain combines TRBV29-1 with TRBJ2-7, with 7 bases matching TRBD1. Germline V gene lookup returns CDR1 SQVTM and CDR2 ANQGSEA. The CDR3 is 12 residues long. Written as DNA, the CDR3 is TGCAGAGATGGACAGGACTCCTACGAGCAGTACTTC. Encoded protein: CRDGQDSYEQYF.

The V call is TRBV29-1, the J call TRBJ2-1; no clear D gene. Germline lookup yields CDR1 SQVTM and CDR2 ANQGSEA. V was pared by 6 bases and J by 0 bases, with 15 bases between. This CDR3 is 15 amino acids long. The CDR3 DNA is TGCAGCGTCCGTCCGCGCCTAAACTCCTACAATGAGCAGTTCTTC. Translated, it gives CSVRPRLNSYNEQFF.

This clonotype was seen a handful of times. This chain links TRBV7-2 with TRBJ1-1; 10 positions agree with TRBD1. The junction had 6 bases not matched to a gene; V was cut back by 6 bases and J by 2 bases. CDR1 and CDR2 (germline): SGHTA, FQGNSA. The length of the CDR3 is 15 residues. The CDR3 here is CASRSGQGRNTEAFF. For the CDR3, the DNA is TGTGCCAGCAGATCGGGACAGGGGCGCAACACTGAAGCTTTCTTT.

This clonotype was seen only a few times. The V gene is TRBV9, the J gene TRBJ1-1, with D tentatively TRBD1 (5 bases). Germline V lookup: CDR1 SGDLS, CDR2 YYNGEE. V lost 4 bases and J lost 0, with 13 bases in between. This CDR3 is built from 15 residues. In DNA, the CDR3 is TGTGCCAGCAGCCCCTCGGGCAGGGTGAACACTGAAGCTTTCTTT. Translating it yields CASSPSGRVNTEAFF.

This clonotype was observed a few times. This chain connects TRBV7-2 to TRBJ1-3; D is unclear. CDR3 length: 12 amino acids. Trimming left V 2 bases short and J 9 bases short, with 8 bases between. Germline CDR1 SGHTA, CDR2 FQGNSA. The CDR3 DNA is TGTGCCAGCAGCTTATCCGAAGGCACCATATATTTT. Translated: CASSLSEGTIYF.

This clonotype appeared a few times. The chain links TRBV5-1 to TRBJ1-1; 7 bases line up with TRBD1. Germline CDR1 SGHRS, CDR2 YFSETQ. The CDR3 length is 17 residues. The trim removed 1 base at V and 0 bases at J, leaving 9 bases unmatched. The CDR3 protein is CASSLQGQSPLNTEAFF. CDR3 sequence (DNA): TGCGCCAGCAGCTTGCAGGGACAGTCCCCTCTGAACACTGAAGCTTTCTTT.

The rearrangement joins TRBV24-1 to TRBJ2-1; TRBD2 agrees at 10 bases. The V gene end was trimmed by 0 bases and the J gene end by 10 bases; junction bases not matched to a gene: 8. The germline gives CDR1 KGHDR, CDR2 SFDVKD. The CDR3 has 16 amino acids. The CDR3 region is CATSDLRTSGSREQFF. CDR3 DNA sequence: TGTGCCACCAGTGATTTGCGGACTAGCGGCTCGAGGGAGCAGTTCTTC.

This sequence joins TRBV29-1 and TRBJ2-3; D unclear. CDR1 is SQVTM, CDR2 ANQGSEA, per germline. With 5 bases removed from V and 5 bases from J, the gap between germline ends came to 14 bases. CDR3 size: 13 residues. DNA for the CDR3: TGCAGCGTTTCGGGCCCTCGGAGAGATACGCAGTATTTT. Protein sequence: CSVSGPRRDTQYF.

This clonotype was recorded many times. V and J are TRBV11-1 and TRBJ2-7; 8 nucleotides match TRBD1. Germline lookup yields CDR1 SGHAT and CDR2 FQDESV (reference sequence). The J segment lost 2 bases and the V segment lost 5 bases, leaving 17 bases of the junction unmatched. This CDR3 spans 18 amino acids. The CDR3 coding sequence is TGTGCCAGCAGCCTCCACAGGGGGGAAATATTTAGACCCTACGAGCAGTACTTC. Translated, it gives CASSLHRGEIFRPYEQYF.

This clonotype occurred a few times. The gene calls are TRBV7-9 and TRBJ2-1; the match to TRBD2 covers 11 bases. J lost 7 bases, V lost 5 bases, and 7 bases had no gene match. Germline values: CDR1 SEHNR, CDR2 FQNEAQ (reference sequence). The CDR3 totals 15 residues. The CDR3 protein is CASSRIAGGRNEQFF. The CDR3 nucleotides are TGTGCCAGCAGCCGTATAGCGGGAGGGCGGAATGAGCAGTTCTTC.

J is TRBJ1-2 and V is TRBV3-1, with unresolved D. This CDR3 contains 14 residues. V was cut by 4 bases and J by 7 bases, with 16 bases left in between. Germline V CDR1 and CDR2: LGHDT, YNNKEL (reference sequence). CDR3 DNA sequence: TGTGCCAGCAGCCCCTGGGCGGAGCGCGGTGGCTACACCTTC. This sequence encodes CASSPWAERGGYTF.

V usage is TRBV20-1 and J usage is TRBJ2-7; no firm D call. Between the trimmed V and J ends, which lost 1 base and 2 bases, there was a span of 6 bases. The CDR3 spans 12 residues. Germline loops: CDR1 DFQATT, CDR2 SNEGSKA (reference sequence). The CDR3 coding sequence is TGCAGTGCTAGAGGGGGTACCTACGAGCAGTACTTC. This encodes CSARGGTYEQYF.

The rearrangement joins TRBV3-1 to TRBJ1-6; D ambiguous. The CDR3 is 14 amino acids. V was pared by 1 base and J by 14 bases, with 15 bases between. Germline loops: CDR1 LGHDT, CDR2 YNNKEL (reference sequence). CDR3 in amino acids: CASSQAGRLESLHF. CDR3 nucleotide sequence: TGTGCCAGCAGCCAAGCGGGCAGGCTTGAGTCCCTCCACTTT.

The chain joins TRBV9 to TRBJ2-2, with a weak D call TRBD2 (5 bases). Trimming removed 6 bases at V and 1 base at J, with 10 bases between. The CDR3 length is 14 residues. Looked up from germline, CDR1 is SGDLS and CDR2 is YYNGEE. The CDR3 nucleotides are TGTGCCAGCAAGAGGGAGCTGAACACCGGGGAGCTGTTTTTT. This gives the protein CASKRELNTGELFF.

This clonotype has at least ten counts. The chain uses TRBV29-1 and TRBJ2-3, with D possibly matching TRBD1 (5 bases). The CDR3 spans 15 residues. CDR1 SQVTM and CDR2 ANQGSEA come from the germline V gene. V was cut by 1 base and J by 5 bases, with 16 bases left in between. The CDR3 DNA reads TGCAGCGTTGAAGTATCCCAGGGTAGGGGAGATACGCAGTATTTT. This encodes CSVEVSQGRGDTQYF.

This clonotype came up a few times. The gene calls are TRBV12-3 or TRBV12-4 and TRBJ2-6, with D uncertain. This CDR3 spans 17 amino acids. Trimming removed 3 bases from V and 3 bases from J, with 15 bases in between. The CDR3 DNA follows: TGTGCCAGCAGTTTTTCGGGCGGTGCTGGTGGGGCCAACGTCCTGACTTTC. This sequence encodes CASSFSGGAGGANVLTF.

The chain links TRBV18 to TRBJ2-7; TRBD2 matches at 13 bases. The CDR3 sequence is 15 residues long. CDR1 and CDR2 from the germline V gene are KGHSH and LQKENI. Germline trimming cut 3 bases from V and 5 bases from J; bases unmatched to any gene: 4. The CDR3 DNA follows: TGTGCCAGCTCACCCACCGGGACTAGCGGGAACGAGCAGTACTTC. This translates into CASSPTGTSGNEQYF. Drawing the rest from reference TRBV18 and TRBJ2-7, the complete variable domain is NAGVMQNPRHLVRRRGQEARLRCSPMKGHSHVYWYRQLPEEGLKFMVYLQKENIIDESGMPKERFSAEFPKEGPSILRIQQVVRGDSAAYFCASSPTGTSGNEQYFGPGTRLTVT.